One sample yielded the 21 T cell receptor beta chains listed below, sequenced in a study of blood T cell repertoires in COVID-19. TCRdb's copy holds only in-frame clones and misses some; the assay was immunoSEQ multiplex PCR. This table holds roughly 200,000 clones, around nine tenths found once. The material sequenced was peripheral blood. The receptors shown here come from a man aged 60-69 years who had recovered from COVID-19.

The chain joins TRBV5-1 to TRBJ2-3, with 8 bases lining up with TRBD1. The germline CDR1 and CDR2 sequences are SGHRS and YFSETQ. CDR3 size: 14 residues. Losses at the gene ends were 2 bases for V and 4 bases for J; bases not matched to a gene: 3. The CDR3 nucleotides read TGCGCCAGCAGCTTAGGACAGGGATCAGATACGCAGTATTTT. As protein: CASSLGQGSDTQYF. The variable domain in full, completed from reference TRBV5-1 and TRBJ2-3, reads KAGVTQTPRYLIKTRGQQVTLSCSPISGHRSVSWYQQTPGQGLQFLFEYFSETQRNKGNFPGRFSGRQFSNSRSEMNVSTLELGDSALYLCASSLGQGSDTQYFGPGTRLTVL.

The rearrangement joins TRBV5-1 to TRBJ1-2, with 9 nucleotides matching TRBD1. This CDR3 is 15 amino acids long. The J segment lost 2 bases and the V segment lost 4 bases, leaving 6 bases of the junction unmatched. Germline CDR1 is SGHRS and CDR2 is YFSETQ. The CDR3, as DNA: TGCGCCAGCAGCCCGGGACAGGGAGGGAACTATGGCTACACCTTC. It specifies CASSPGQGGNYGYTF.

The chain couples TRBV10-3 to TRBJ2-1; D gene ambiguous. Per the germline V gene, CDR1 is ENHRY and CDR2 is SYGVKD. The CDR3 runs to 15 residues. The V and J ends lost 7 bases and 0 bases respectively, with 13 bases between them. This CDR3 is CAITPGSSSYNEQFF. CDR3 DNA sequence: TGTGCCATCACTCCGGGTTCTAGCTCCTACAATGAGCAGTTCTTC.

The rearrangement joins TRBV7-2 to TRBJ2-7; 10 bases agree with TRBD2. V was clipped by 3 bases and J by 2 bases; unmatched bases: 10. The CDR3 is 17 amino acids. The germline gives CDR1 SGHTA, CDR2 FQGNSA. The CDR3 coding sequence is TGTGCCAGCAGCTTTGCTGCTAGCGGGGGCCCTACCTACGAGCAGTACTTC. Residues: CASSFAASGGPTYEQYF.

The CDR3 region is CASRQGISETQYF. The CDR3 DNA is TGTGCCAGCCGACAGGGGATAAGTGAGACCCAGTACTTC. The J gene is TRBJ2-5, the V gene TRBV6-5; 8 bases match TRBD1. The CDR3 loop spans 13 amino acids. V was clipped by 8 bases and J by 5 bases; unmatched bases: 7. Germline V lookup: CDR1 MNHEY, CDR2 SVGAGI.

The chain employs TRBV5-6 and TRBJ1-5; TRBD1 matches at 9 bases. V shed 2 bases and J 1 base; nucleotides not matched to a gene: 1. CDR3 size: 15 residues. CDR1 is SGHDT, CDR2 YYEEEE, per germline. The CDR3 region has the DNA TGTGCCAGCAGCTTACAGGGGGCGAGCAATCAGCCCCAGCATTTT. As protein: CASSLQGASNQPQHF. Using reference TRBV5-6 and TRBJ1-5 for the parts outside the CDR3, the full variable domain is DAGVTQSPTHLIKTRGQQVTLRCSPKSGHDTVSWYQQALGQGPQFIFQYYEEEERQRGNFPDRFSGHQFPNYSSELNVNALLLGDSALYLCASSLQGASNQPQHFGDGTRLSIL.

The CDR3 protein is CAIMRTSGSYNEQFF. Here the CDR3 DNA reads TGTGCCATCATGAGGACTAGCGGCTCCTACAATGAGCAGTTCTTC. The chain has TRBV10-3 and TRBJ2-1; 10 nucleotides agree with TRBD2. CDR3 length: 15 residues. The J segment lost 0 bases and the V segment lost 7 bases, leaving 3 bases of the junction unmatched. Germline lookup yields CDR1 ENHRY and CDR2 SYGVKD.

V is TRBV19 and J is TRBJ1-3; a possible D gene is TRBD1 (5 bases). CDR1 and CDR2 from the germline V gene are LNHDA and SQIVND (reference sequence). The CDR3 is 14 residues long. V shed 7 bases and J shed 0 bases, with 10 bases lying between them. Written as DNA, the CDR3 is TGTGCCAGTAAGGCGGGGGACTCTGGAAACACCATATATTTT. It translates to CASKAGDSGNTIYF.

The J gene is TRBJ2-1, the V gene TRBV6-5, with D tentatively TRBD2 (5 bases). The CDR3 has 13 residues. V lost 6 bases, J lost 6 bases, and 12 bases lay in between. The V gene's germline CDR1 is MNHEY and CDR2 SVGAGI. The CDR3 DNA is TGTGCCAGCAGACTAGATAGGCCCAATGAGCAGTTCTTC. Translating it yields CASRLDRPNEQFF.

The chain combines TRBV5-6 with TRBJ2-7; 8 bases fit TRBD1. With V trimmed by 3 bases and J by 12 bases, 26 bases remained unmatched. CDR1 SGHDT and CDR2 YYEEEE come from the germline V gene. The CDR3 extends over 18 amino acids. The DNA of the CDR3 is TGTGCCAGCAGCTATACCGGGACAGGCCGATATTACGGAGTTTCCTCGTACTTC. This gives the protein CASSYTGTGRYYGVSSYF.

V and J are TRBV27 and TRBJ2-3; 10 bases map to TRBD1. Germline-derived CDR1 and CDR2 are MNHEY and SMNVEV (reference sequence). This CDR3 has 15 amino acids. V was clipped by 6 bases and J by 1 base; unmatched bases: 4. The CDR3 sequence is CASRAGTGGTDTQYF. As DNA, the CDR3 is TGTGCCAGCAGGGCCGGGACAGGGGGCACAGATACGCAGTATTTT.

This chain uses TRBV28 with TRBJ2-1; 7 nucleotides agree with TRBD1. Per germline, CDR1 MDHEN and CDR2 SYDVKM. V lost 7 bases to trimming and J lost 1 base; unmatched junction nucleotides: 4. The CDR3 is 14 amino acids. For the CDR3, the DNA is TGTGCCAGCACACAGGGGCCTTCCTACAATGAGCAGTTCTTC. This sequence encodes CASTQGPSYNEQFF.

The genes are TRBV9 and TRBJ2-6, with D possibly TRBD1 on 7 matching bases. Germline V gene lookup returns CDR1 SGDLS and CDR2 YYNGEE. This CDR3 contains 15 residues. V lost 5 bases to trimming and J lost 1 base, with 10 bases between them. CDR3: CASSPGGSGANVLTF. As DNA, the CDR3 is TGTGCCAGCAGTCCAGGGGGGTCTGGGGCCAACGTCCTGACTTTC. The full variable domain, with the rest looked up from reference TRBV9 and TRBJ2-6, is DSGVTQTPKHLITATGQRVTLRCSPRSGDLSVYWYQQSLDQGLQFLIQYYNGEERAKGNILERFSAQQFPDLHSELNLSSLELGDSALYFCASSPGGSGANVLTFGAGSRLTVL.

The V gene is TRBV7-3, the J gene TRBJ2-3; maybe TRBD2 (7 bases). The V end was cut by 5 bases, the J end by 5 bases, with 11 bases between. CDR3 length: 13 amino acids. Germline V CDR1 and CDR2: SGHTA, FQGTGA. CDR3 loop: CASSRGAGDTQYF. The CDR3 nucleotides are TGTGCCAGCAGCCGGGGGGCCGGAGATACGCAGTATTTT.

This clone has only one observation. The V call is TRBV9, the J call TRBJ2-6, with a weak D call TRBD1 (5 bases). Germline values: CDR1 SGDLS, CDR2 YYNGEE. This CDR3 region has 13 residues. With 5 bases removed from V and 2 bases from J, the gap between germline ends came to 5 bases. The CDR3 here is CASRGPGANVLTF. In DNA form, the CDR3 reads TGTGCCAGCAGGGGGCCTGGGGCCAACGTCCTGACTTTC.

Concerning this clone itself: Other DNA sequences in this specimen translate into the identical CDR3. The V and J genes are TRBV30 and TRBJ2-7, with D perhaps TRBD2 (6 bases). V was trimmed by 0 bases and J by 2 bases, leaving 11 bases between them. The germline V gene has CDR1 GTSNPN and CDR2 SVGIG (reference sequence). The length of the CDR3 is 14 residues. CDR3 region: CAWSVRGIPYEQYF. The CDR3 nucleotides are TGTGCCTGGAGTGTACGCGGGATCCCCTACGAGCAGTACTTC.

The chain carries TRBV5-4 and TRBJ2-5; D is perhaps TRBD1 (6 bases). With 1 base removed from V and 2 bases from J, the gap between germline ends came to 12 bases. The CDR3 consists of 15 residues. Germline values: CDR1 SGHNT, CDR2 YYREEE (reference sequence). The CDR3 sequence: CASSLRRQGQETQYF. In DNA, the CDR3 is TGTGCCAGCAGCTTGAGGAGGCAGGGGCAAGAGACCCAGTACTTC.

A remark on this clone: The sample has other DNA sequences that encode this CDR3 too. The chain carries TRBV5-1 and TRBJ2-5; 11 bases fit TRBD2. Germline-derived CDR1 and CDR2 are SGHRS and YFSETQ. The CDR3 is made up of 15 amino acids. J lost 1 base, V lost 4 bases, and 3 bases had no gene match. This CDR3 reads CASSPGTSGQETQYF. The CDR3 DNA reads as TGCGCCAGCAGCCCAGGGACTAGCGGCCAAGAGACCCAGTACTTC.

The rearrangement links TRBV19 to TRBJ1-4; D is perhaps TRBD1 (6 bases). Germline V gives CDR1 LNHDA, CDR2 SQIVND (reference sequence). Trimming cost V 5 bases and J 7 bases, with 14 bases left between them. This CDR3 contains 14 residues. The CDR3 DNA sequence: TGTGCCAGTAGTGCCAGACAGGAGGCTGAAAAACTGTTTTTT. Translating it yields CASSARQEAEKLFF.

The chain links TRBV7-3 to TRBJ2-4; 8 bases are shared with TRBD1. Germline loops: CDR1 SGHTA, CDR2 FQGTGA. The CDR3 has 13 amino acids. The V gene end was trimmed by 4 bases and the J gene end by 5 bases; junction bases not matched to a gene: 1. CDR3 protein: CASSSGQENIQYF. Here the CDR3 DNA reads TGTGCCAGCAGCTCGGGACAGGAAAACATTCAGTACTTC.

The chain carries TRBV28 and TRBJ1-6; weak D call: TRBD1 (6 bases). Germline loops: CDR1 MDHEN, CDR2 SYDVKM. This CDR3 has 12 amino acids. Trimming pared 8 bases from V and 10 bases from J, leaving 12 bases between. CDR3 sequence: CASAQGQSPLHF. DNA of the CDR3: TGTGCCAGCGCCCAGGGGCAATCACCCCTCCACTTT.